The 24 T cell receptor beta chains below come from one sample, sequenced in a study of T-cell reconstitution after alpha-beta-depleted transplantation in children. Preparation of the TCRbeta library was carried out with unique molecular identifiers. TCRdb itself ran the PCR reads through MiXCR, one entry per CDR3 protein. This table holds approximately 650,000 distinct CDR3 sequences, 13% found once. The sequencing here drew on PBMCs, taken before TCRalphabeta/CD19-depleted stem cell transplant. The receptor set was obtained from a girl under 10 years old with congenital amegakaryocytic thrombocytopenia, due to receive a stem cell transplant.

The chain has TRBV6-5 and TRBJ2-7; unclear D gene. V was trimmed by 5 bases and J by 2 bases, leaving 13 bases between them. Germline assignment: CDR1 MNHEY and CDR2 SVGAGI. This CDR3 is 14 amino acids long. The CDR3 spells CASSPSVIPYEQYF. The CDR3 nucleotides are TGTGCCAGCAGTCCCTCGGTGATCCCCTACGAGCAGTACTTC.

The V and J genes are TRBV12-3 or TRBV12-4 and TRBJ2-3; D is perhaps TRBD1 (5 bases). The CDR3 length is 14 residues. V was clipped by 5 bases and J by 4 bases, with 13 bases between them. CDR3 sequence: CASSVRVGADTQYF. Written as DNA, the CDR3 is TGTGCCAGCAGTGTCAGGGTCGGCGCAGATACGCAGTATTTT.

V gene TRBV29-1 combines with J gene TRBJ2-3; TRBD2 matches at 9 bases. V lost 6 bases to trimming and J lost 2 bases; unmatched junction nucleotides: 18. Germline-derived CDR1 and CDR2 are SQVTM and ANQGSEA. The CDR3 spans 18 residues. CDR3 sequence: CSVVGGLAHEQDTDTQYF. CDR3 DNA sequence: TGCAGCGTGGTCGGGGGACTAGCTCACGAGCAGGACACAGATACGCAGTATTTT.

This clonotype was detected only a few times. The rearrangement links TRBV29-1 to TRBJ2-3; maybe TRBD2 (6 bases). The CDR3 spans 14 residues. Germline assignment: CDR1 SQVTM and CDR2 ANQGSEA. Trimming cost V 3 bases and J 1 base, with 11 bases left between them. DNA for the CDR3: TGCAGCGTTGATACCGGGAGACGCACAGATACGCAGTATTTT. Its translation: CSVDTGRRTDTQYF.

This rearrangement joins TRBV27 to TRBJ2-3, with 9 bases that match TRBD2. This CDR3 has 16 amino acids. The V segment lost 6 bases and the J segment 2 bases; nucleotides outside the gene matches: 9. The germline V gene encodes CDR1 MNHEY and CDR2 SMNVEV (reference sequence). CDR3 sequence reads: CASSPTSGSPTDTQYF. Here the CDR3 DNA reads TGTGCCAGCAGCCCGACTAGCGGCTCTCCCACAGATACGCAGTATTTT.

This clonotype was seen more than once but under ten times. The CDR3 DNA reads TGTGCCAGCAGCTTATATCGGGGGCAGGATGAGCAGTTCTTC. It encodes CASSLYRGQDEQFF. This chain connects TRBV7-9 to TRBJ2-1; D may correspond to TRBD1 or TRBD2 (6 bases each). The V and J ends lost 2 bases and 8 bases respectively, with 13 bases between them. The germline gives CDR1 SEHNR, CDR2 FQNEAQ (reference sequence). This CDR3 contains 14 residues.

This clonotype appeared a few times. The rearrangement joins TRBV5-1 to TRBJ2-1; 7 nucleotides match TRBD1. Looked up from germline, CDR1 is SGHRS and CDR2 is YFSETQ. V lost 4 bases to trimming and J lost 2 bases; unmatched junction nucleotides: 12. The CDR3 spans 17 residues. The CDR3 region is CASSLTGTDVTYNEQFF. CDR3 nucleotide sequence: TGCGCCAGCAGCCTAACCGGGACAGACGTTACCTACAATGAGCAGTTCTTC.

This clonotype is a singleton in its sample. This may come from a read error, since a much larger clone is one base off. The CDR3: CASSDGPTYEQYF. In nucleotides, the CDR3 is TGCGCCAGCAGCGACGGGCCCACCTACGAGCAGTACTTC. J is TRBJ2-7 and V is TRBV5-1; the D is unclear. Looked up from germline, CDR1 is SGHRS and CDR2 is YFSETQ. The CDR3 runs 13 residues. Deletions cut 4 bases from V and 2 bases from J, with 10 bases between.

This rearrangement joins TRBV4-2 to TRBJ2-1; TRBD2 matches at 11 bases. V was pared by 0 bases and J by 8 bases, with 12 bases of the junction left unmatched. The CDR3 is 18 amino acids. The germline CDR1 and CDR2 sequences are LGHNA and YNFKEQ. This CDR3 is CASSQDLLAGAEIYEQFF. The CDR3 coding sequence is TGTGCCAGCAGCCAAGATTTACTAGCGGGAGCTGAAATTTATGAGCAGTTCTTC.

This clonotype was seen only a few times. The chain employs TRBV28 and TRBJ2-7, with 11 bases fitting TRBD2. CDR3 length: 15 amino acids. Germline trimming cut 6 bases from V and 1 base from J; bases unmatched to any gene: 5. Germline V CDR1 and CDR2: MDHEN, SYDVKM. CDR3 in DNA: TGTGCCAGCAGACGTGGGACTAGCGGTTCCTACGAGCAGTACTTC. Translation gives CASRRGTSGSYEQYF.

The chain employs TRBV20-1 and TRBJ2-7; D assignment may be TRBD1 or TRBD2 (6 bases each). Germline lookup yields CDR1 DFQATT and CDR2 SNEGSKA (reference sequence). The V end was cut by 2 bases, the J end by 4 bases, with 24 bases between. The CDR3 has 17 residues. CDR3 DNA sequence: TGCAGTGCTAGACCGCCGTCGGGGGCGGGTCAAAGGTACGAGCAGTACTTC. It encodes CSARPPSGAGQRYEQYF.

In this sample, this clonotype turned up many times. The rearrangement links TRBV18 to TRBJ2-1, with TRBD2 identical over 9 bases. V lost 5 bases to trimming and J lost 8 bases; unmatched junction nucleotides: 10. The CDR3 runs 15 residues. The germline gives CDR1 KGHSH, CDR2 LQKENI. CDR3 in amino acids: CASSSEREASYEQFF. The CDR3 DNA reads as TGTGCCAGCTCATCTGAGCGGGAGGCCTCTTATGAGCAGTTCTTC. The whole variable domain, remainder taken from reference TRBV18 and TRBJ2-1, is NAGVMQNPRHLVRRRGQEARLRCSPMKGHSHVYWYRQLPEEGLKFMVYLQKENIIDESGMPKERFSAEFPKEGPSILRIQQVVRGDSAAYFCASSSEREASYEQFFGPGTRLTVL.

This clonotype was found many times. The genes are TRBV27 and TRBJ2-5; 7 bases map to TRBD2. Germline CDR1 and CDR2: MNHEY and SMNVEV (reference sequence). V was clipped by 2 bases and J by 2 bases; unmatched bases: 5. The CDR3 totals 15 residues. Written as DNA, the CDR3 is TGTGCCAGCAGTTTAATGGGGGGGACTCAAGAGACCCAGTACTTC. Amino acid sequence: CASSLMGGTQETQYF.

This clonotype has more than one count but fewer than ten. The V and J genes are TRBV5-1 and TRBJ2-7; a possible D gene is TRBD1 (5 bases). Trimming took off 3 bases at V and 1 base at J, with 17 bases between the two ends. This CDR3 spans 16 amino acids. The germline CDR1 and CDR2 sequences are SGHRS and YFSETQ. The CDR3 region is CASSWPATGPSYEQYF. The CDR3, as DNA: TGCGCCAGCAGCTGGCCCGCTACAGGTCCATCCTACGAGCAGTACTTC.

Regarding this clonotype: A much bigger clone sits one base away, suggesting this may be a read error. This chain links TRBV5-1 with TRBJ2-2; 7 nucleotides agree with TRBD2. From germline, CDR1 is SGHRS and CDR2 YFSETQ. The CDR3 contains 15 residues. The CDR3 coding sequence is TGCGCCTGCAGCTCCGGGACTATCAACACCGGGGAGCTGTTTTTT. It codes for CACSSGTINTGELFF. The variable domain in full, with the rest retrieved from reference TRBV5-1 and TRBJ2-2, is KAGVTQTPRYLIKTRGQQVTLSCSPISGHRSVSWYQQTPGQGLQFLFEYFSETQRNKGNFPGRFSGRQFSNSRSEMNVSTLELGDSALYLCACSSGTINTGELFFGEGSRLTVL.

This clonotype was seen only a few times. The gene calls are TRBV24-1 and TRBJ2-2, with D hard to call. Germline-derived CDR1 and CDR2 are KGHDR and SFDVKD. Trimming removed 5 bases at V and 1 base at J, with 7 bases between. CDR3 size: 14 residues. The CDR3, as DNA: TGTGCCACCAGTGGATCAGTGAACACCGGGGAGCTGTTTTTT. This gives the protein CATSGSVNTGELFF.

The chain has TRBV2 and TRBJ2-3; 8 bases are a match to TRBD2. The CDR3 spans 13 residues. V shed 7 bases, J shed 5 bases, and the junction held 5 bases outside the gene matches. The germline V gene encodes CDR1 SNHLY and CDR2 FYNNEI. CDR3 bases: TGTGCCAGCAAGCGGGAGCTAGGAGATACGCAGTATTTT. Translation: CASKRELGDTQYF.

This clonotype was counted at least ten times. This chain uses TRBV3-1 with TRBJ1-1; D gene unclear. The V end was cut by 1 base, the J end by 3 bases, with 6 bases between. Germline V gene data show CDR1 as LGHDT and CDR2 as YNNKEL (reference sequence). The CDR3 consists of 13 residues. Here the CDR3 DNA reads TGTGCCAGCAGCCAAGGACGATACACTGAAGCTTTCTTT. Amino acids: CASSQGRYTEAFF.

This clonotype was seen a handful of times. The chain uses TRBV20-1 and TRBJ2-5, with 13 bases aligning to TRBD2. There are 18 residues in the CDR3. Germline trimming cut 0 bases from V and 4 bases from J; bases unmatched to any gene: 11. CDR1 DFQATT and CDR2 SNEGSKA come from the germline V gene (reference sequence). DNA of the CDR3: TGCAGTGCTAGAGATAGGGACCAGGGACTAGCGGGATTAGAGACCCAGTACTTC. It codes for CSARDRDQGLAGLETQYF.

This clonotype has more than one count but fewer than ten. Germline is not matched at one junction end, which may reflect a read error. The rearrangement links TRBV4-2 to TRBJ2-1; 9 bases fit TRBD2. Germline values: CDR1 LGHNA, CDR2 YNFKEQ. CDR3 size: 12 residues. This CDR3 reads CASSQDGSGSEF. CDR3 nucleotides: TGTGCCAGCAGCCAAGATGGTAGCGGGAGTGAATTC.

In nucleotides, the CDR3 is TGTGCCAGCAGTTTATCCGGTGGGTTACGCTACGAGCAGTACTTC. It translates to CASSLSGGLRYEQYF. This sequence joins TRBV28 and TRBJ2-7; D is unresolved. CDR1 is MDHEN, CDR2 SYDVKM, per germline. Trimming removed 1 base from V and 3 bases from J, with 13 bases in between. The CDR3 sequence is 15 residues long.

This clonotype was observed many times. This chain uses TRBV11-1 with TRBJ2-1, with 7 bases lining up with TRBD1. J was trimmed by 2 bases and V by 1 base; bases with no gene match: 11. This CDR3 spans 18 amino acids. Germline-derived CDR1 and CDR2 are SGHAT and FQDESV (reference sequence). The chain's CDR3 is CASSLGRQGERTYNEQFF. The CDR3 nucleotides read TGTGCCAGCAGCTTAGGTAGACAGGGAGAGAGGACCTACAATGAGCAGTTCTTC.

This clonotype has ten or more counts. CDR3: CASSLGGSGNTIYF. The CDR3 region has the DNA TGTGCCAGCAGCTTAGGGGGCTCTGGAAACACCATATATTTT. The chain has TRBV5-5 and TRBJ1-3, with D possibly being TRBD1 (6 bases). CDR1 and CDR2 from the germline V gene are SGHKS and YYEKEE (reference sequence). The CDR3 consists of 14 residues. V was trimmed by 2 bases and J by 0 bases, leaving 6 bases between them.

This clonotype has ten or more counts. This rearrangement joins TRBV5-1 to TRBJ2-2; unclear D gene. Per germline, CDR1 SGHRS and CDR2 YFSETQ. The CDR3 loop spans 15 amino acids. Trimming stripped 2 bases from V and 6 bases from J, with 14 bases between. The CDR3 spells CASSFSLHGPGELFF. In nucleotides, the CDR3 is TGCGCCAGCAGCTTCAGTCTCCATGGGCCCGGGGAGCTGTTTTTT.